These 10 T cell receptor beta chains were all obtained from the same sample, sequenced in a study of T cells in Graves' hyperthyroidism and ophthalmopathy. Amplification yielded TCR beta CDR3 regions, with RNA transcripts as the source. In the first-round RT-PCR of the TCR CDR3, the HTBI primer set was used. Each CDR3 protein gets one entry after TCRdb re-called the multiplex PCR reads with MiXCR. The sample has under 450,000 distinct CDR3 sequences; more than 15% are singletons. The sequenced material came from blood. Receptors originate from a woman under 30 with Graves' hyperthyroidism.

CDR3 in DNA: TGTGCCAGCAGCCGTAGAGCGGGACACAATGAGCAGTTCTTC. Translating gives CASSRRAGHNEQFF. V is TRBV7-9 and J is TRBJ2-1; 7 bases map to TRBD2. The ends lost 5 bases at V and 5 bases at J; junction bases unmatched: 6. The length of the CDR3 is 14 residues. Germline V gene data show CDR1 as SEHNR and CDR2 as FQNEAQ (reference sequence).

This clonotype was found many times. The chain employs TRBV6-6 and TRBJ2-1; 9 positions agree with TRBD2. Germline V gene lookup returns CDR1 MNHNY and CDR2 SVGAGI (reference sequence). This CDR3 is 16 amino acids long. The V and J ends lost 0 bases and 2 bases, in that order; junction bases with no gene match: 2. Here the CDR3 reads CASSYSASGTYNEQFF. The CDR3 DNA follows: TGTGCCAGCAGTTACTCGGCTAGCGGGACCTACAATGAGCAGTTCTTC.

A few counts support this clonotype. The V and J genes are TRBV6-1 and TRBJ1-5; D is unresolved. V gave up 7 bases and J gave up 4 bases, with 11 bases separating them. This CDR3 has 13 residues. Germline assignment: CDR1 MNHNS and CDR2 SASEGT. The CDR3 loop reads CASNGVSNQPQHF. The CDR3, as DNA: TGTGCCAGCAACGGGGTTAGTAATCAGCCCCAGCATTTT.

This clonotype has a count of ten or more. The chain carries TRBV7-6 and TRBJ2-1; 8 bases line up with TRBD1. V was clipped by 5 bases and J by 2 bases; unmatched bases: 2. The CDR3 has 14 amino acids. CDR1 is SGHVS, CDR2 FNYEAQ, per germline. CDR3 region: CASSGQGPYNEQFF. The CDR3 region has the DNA TGTGCCAGCAGCGGACAGGGCCCCTACAATGAGCAGTTCTTC.

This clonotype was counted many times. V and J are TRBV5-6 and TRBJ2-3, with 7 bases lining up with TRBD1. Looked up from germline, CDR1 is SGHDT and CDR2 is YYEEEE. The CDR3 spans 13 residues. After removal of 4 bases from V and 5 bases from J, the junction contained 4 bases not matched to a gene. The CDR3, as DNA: TGTGCCAGCAGCCCGGCAGGGGGAGATACGCAGTATTTT. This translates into CASSPAGGDTQYF.

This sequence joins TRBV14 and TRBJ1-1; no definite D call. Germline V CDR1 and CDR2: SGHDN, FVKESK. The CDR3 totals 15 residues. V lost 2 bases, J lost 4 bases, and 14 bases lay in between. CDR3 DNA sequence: TGTGCCAGCAGCCAATTAGCACATCGGGGCACTGAAGCTTTCTTT. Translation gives CASSQLAHRGTEAFF.

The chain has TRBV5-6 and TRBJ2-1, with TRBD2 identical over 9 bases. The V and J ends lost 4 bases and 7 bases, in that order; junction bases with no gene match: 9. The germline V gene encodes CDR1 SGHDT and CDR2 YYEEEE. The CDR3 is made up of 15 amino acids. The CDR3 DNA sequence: TGTGCCAGCAGCAGAGGACTAGCGAATTCGAATGAGCAGTTCTTC. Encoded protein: CASSRGLANSNEQFF.

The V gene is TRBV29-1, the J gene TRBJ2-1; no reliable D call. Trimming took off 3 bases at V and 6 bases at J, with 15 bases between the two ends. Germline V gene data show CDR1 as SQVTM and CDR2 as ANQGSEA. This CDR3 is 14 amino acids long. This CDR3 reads CSVDRFSNSNEQFF. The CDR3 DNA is TGCAGCGTTGACAGGTTTTCCAATTCCAATGAGCAGTTCTTC.

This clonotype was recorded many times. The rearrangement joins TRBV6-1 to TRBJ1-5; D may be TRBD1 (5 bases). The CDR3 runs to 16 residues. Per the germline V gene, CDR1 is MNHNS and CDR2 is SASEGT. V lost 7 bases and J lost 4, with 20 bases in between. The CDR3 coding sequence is TGTGCCAGCACATCGGTGGGGGAATTGCCTAATCAGCCCCAGCATTTT. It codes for CASTSVGELPNQPQHF.

This chain's CDR3 is CSVTGLDLAGNTIYF. The CDR3 coding sequence is TGCAGCGTAACGGGGCTAGACCTGGCTGGAAACACCATATATTTT. This rearrangement joins TRBV29-1 to TRBJ1-3, with a weak D call TRBD1 (5 bases). The CDR3 length is 15 residues. V lost 6 bases and J 2 bases, leaving 17 bases between the germline ends. Germline lookup yields CDR1 SQVTM and CDR2 ANQGSEA.